Below, 23 T cell receptor beta chains from the same sample are listed, as sequenced in a study of blood T cell repertoires in COVID-19. Produced via immunoSEQ multiplex PCR; TCRdb's table is partial and in-frame only. The sample yields roughly 240,000 clones, about 88% seen once. The source material was peripheral blood. These receptors all come from a young man with active or convalescent COVID-19.

The chain employs TRBV7-9 and TRBJ1-3; possible D gene TRBD1, 5 bases. The germline CDR1 and CDR2 sequences are SEHNR and FQNEAQ (reference sequence). V dropped 7 bases and J dropped 0 bases, with 13 bases sitting between them. The CDR3 runs 15 residues. This CDR3 reads CASTFGGVSGNTIYF. The CDR3 nucleotides read TGTGCCAGCACTTTTGGGGGGGTCTCTGGAAACACCATATATTTT.

On this clone: At the DNA level, this CDR3 is encoded by other sequences in the same sample as well. The chain recombines TRBV29-1 with TRBJ2-3; D gene unclear. The length of the CDR3 is 12 residues. Trimming stripped 2 bases from V and 5 bases from J, with 8 bases between. Germline CDR1 SQVTM, CDR2 ANQGSEA. This CDR3 is CSVESRGDTQYF. The CDR3 DNA is TGCAGCGTTGAAAGCCGAGGAGATACGCAGTATTTT.

V and J are TRBV18 and TRBJ1-5; the D gene is possibly TRBD2 (5 bases). The end of the DNA aligns better with TRBJ2-3, so the J call may be wrong. CDR3 length: 12 amino acids. CDR1 is KGHSH and CDR2 is LQKENI in the germline V gene. The CDR3 protein is CASSRENQPQYF. The CDR3 nucleotides are TGTGCCAGCTCACGGGAGAATCAGCCCCAGTATTTT.

The V call is TRBV18, the J call TRBJ1-6; D is perhaps TRBD1 (5 bases). The CDR3 extends over 16 amino acids. V dropped 4 bases and J dropped 0 bases, with 10 bases sitting between them. The germline V gene has CDR1 KGHSH and CDR2 LQKENI. This CDR3 reads CASSLTTDSYNSPLHF. Here the CDR3 DNA reads TGTGCCAGCTCACTAACGACAGACTCCTATAATTCACCCCTCCACTTT. Drawing the rest from reference TRBV18 and TRBJ1-6, the complete variable domain is NAGVMQNPRHLVRRRGQEARLRCSPMKGHSHVYWYRQLPEEGLKFMVYLQKENIIDESGMPKERFSAEFPKEGPSILRIQQVVRGDSAAYFCASSLTTDSYNSPLHFGNGTRLTVT.

The chain carries TRBV18 and TRBJ2-1, with TRBD2 matching 8 bases. The CDR3 contains 15 residues. Unmatched junction bases numbered 7, after V lost 0 bases and J lost 9 bases. Germline loops: CDR1 KGHSH, CDR2 LQKENI. In DNA form, the CDR3 reads TGTGCCAGCTCACCACCGGGACTAGTTGGAGGTGAGCAGTTCTTC. This codes for CASSPPGLVGGEQFF.

The chain uses TRBV7-6 and TRBJ2-5; possibly TRBD2 for D (6 bases). This CDR3 spans 18 amino acids. Trimming cost V 2 bases and J 2 bases, with 21 bases left between them. CDR1 is SGHVS, CDR2 FNYEAQ, per germline. The CDR3 nucleotides read TGTGCCAGCAGCTTAAGTCTAGCGCGGAGGGGAGAACAAGAGACCCAGTACTTC. Residues: CASSLSLARRGEQETQYF.

The V call is TRBV6-5, the J call TRBJ2-7, with D possibly TRBD2 on 6 matching bases. The germline V and J ends were trimmed by 2 bases and 0 bases, with 11 bases remaining between them. Per the germline V gene, CDR1 is MNHEY and CDR2 is SVGAGI. The CDR3 extends over 15 amino acids. CDR3 DNA: TGTGCCAGCAGTTACAGGCGGGGTAGCTCCTACGAGCAGTACTTC. Its translation: CASSYRRGSSYEQYF.

This clone was picked up one time. V usage is TRBV4-1 and J usage is TRBJ2-7, with D tentatively TRBD1 (5 bases). Deletions cut 4 bases from V and 3 bases from J, with 10 bases between. The CDR3 covers 13 residues. Germline V CDR1 and CDR2: MGHRA, YSYEKL. CDR3 DNA sequence: TGCGCCAGCAGCCCCCGAAGGGGCTACGAGCAGTACTTC. Protein: CASSPRRGYEQYF.

J is TRBJ1-4 and V is TRBV6-5; possible D gene TRBD1, 6 bases. The germline CDR1 and CDR2 sequences are MNHEY and SVGAGI. Between the trimmed V and J ends, which lost 2 bases and 0 bases, there was a span of 10 bases. The CDR3 runs 16 residues. CDR3 sequence reads: CASSYGGPATNEKLFF. The DNA of the CDR3 is TGTGCCAGCAGTTACGGGGGCCCCGCAACTAATGAAAAACTGTTTTTT.

The J gene is TRBJ2-1, the V gene TRBV19; TRBD2 aligns across 8 bases. Germline V gene lookup returns CDR1 LNHDA and CDR2 SQIVND (reference sequence). Trimming removed 7 bases from V and 4 bases from J; junction bases left unmatched: 6. The CDR3 sequence is 14 residues long. In nucleotides, the CDR3 is TGTGCCAGTAAAGAAGCGGGAGTTTACAATGAGCAGTTCTTC. Residues: CASKEAGVYNEQFF.

The CDR3 loop reads CASSLWGATNEKLFF. The CDR3 DNA reads as TGTGCCAGCAGTTTATGGGGGGCCACTAATGAAAAACTGTTTTTT. V and J are TRBV28 and TRBJ1-4, with D possibly being TRBD1 (6 bases). CDR3 length: 15 residues. V was clipped by 0 bases and J by 2 bases, with 7 bases between them. Germline V gene lookup returns CDR1 MDHEN and CDR2 SYDVKM.

This chain joins TRBV19 and TRBJ1-2; D is uncertain. CDR3 size: 14 residues. Trimming left V 0 bases short and J 4 bases short, with 9 bases between. The germline V gene encodes CDR1 LNHDA and CDR2 SQIVND (reference sequence). CDR3 amino acids: CASSIEVQSYGYTF. CDR3 in DNA: TGTGCCAGTAGTATAGAGGTTCAGTCCTATGGCTACACCTTC. The variable domain in full, with the rest retrieved from reference TRBV19 and TRBJ1-2, is DGGITQSPKYLFRKEGQNVTLSCEQNLNHDAMYWYRQDPGQGLRLIYYSQIVNDFQKGDIAEGYSVSREKKESFPLTVTSAQKNPTAFYLCASSIEVQSYGYTFGSGTRLTVV.

Turning to this clone: At the DNA level, this CDR3 is encoded by other sequences in the same sample as well. This chain links TRBV6-5 with TRBJ2-7; 7 nucleotides agree with TRBD2. Germline CDR1 reads MNHEY; CDR2 reads SVGAGI. This CDR3 contains 13 residues. V was clipped by 6 bases and J by 0 bases; unmatched bases: 2. CDR3 sequence reads: CASSWGGSYEQYF. The CDR3 DNA is TGTGCCAGCAGCTGGGGGGGCTCCTACGAGCAGTACTTC.

CDR3 nucleotides: TGTGCCAGCAGGATAGCAGACCGCACCGGGGAGCTGTTTTTT. It is translated as CASRIADRTGELFF. The genes are TRBV5-4 and TRBJ2-2, with unresolved D. The CDR3 has 14 residues. Germline CDR1 is SGHNT and CDR2 is YYREEE (reference sequence). Trimming removed 5 bases from V and 4 bases from J, with 12 bases in between.

The rearrangement uses TRBV24-1 and TRBJ1-5; 9 positions agree with TRBD1. Germline V CDR1 and CDR2: KGHDR, SFDVKD. J gave up 2 bases and V 4 bases, and 2 bases lay outside the gene matches. This CDR3 spans 15 amino acids. This CDR3 is CATSERTGGNQPQHF. As DNA, the CDR3 is TGTGCCACCAGTGAAAGGACAGGGGGCAATCAGCCCCAGCATTTT.

This chain connects TRBV11-3 to TRBJ2-3, with 7 bases aligning to TRBD1. The CDR3 length is 13 residues. Germline trimming cut 6 bases from V and 1 base from J; bases unmatched to any gene: 1. CDR1 SGHNT and CDR2 YENEEA come from the germline V gene. The CDR3 loop reads CASSGTGTDTQYF. CDR3 bases: TGTGCCAGCAGTGGGACAGGCACAGATACGCAGTATTTT.

This clone was seen a few times. V and J are TRBV2 and TRBJ1-2, with TRBD1 as a possible D gene (5 bases). CDR1 is SNHLY, CDR2 FYNNEI, per germline. The V end lost 7 bases, the J end lost 7 bases, and 10 bases lay between the germline ends. The length of the CDR3 is 11 residues. This CDR3 is CASTRDGGYTF. CDR3 coding DNA: TGTGCCAGCACCAGGGATGGTGGCTACACCTTC.

V gene TRBV6-5 combines with J gene TRBJ1-6; TRBD1 agrees at 9 bases. The CDR3 totals 15 residues. The germline CDR1 and CDR2 sequences are MNHEY and SVGAGI. Trimming cost V 0 bases and J 8 bases; bases outside gene matches: 2. Here the CDR3 reads CASSYSGQGYSPLHF. CDR3 in DNA: TGTGCCAGCAGTTACTCGGGACAGGGATATTCACCCCTCCACTTT.

The chain is built from TRBV19 and TRBJ1-2; possible D gene TRBD1, 5 bases. Germline-derived CDR1 and CDR2 are LNHDA and SQIVND (reference sequence). Deletions cut 3 bases from V and 8 bases from J, with 13 bases between. There are 13 residues in the CDR3. The CDR3 loop is CASSMRGRKGYTF. CDR3 DNA sequence: TGTGCCAGTAGTATGCGGGGGAGGAAAGGCTACACCTTC.

This chain joins TRBV15 and TRBJ1-2; maybe TRBD1 (6 bases). Germline V lookup: CDR1 LNHNV, CDR2 YYDKDF (reference sequence). The CDR3 covers 14 residues. V lost 3 bases to trimming and J lost 2 bases, with 10 bases between them. This CDR3 reads CATSRTGTNYGYTF. The CDR3 region has the DNA TGTGCCACCAGCAGGACAGGTACGAACTATGGCTACACCTTC.

The rearrangement uses TRBV6-5 and TRBJ2-7, with TRBD2 matching over 9 bases. V lost 2 bases, J lost 3 bases, and 5 bases stayed unmatched. The CDR3 is 15 amino acids. The germline V gene encodes CDR1 MNHEY and CDR2 SVGAGI. For the CDR3, the DNA is TGTGCCAGCAGTTACGTAGCGGGGGAAATCTACGAGCAGTACTTC. Residues: CASSYVAGEIYEQYF.

The CDR3: CASSSRPALEASETQYF. CDR3 bases: TGCGCCAGCAGCTCCCGTCCCGCACTTGAGGCTTCCGAGACCCAGTACTTC. This chain links TRBV5-1 with TRBJ2-5; D uncertain. Trimming left V 3 bases short and J 5 bases short, with 23 bases between. Germline V CDR1 and CDR2: SGHRS, YFSETQ. The CDR3 covers 17 residues.

This rearrangement joins TRBV27 to TRBJ1-5; D not resolved. The CDR3 spans 13 residues. V was trimmed by 8 bases and J by 2 bases, leaving 10 bases between them. The germline V gene encodes CDR1 MNHEY and CDR2 SMNVEV (reference sequence). In nucleotides, the CDR3 is TGTGCCAGCGCGCAGGCTGGCAATCAGCCCCAGCATTTT. It codes for CASAQAGNQPQHF.